This T cell receptor beta chain was sequenced for a study of PD-L1 blockade in urothelial cancer. This sample's time point: pretreatment peripheral blood. The CDR3 is made up of 15 amino acids. CDR1 MGHDK and CDR2 SYGVNS come from the germline V gene. Trimming took off 8 bases at V and 0 bases at J, with 17 bases between the two ends. Repertoires were generated with immunoSEQ multiplex PCR, while TCRdb's copy carries only in-frame clones and drops some. The table includes tens of thousands of clones, roughly 79% detected once. The chain carries TRBV25-1 and TRBJ2-7, with a weak D call TRBD1 (5 bases). The specimen comprised PBMCs, sampled around atezolizumab (anti-PD-L1) treatment. The TCR comes from a man in his 70s with urothelial cancer. The CDR3 loop reads CASRQQASRSYEQYF. The DNA of the CDR3 is TGTGCCAGCCGCCAACAGGCCAGCCGCTCCTACGAGCAGTACTTC.